Following are 28 T cell receptor beta chains from one sample sequenced in a study of T cells in tuberculosis listed by TCRdb under 2018. PBMC were thawed, rested overnight, stained with GMM-loaded CD1B tetramer, a Live/Dead dye and anti-CD3, and then sorted on a FACS Aria II. C32 glucose monomycolate purified from Rhodococcus equi was loaded onto CD1B tetramers. The receptor library was made with the immunoSEQ multiplex PCR assay. TCRdb took this table from immuneACCESS and kept in-frame rearrangements with V and J called. Such tables lack part of the clones; where checked against another copy, unresolved V genes explain under half of the gap, and the rest is unexplained. Within this sample are approximately 59,000 clones, with approximately 91% of them counted one time only. The ten largest account for roughly a fifth of the sample. Sequenced input: CD1b-GMM tetramer-negative cells sorted from PBMCs. The sample's cell subset or site, from its label and the paper: T cells not binding CD1B-GMM tetramer, sorted from same donor. The origin of the receptors is an adult woman with latent tuberculosis.

The chain has TRBV15 and TRBJ2-1; D remains unclear. This CDR3 comprises 12 residues. Germline-derived CDR1 and CDR2 are LNHNV and YYDKDF (reference sequence). Trimming left V 2 bases short and J 4 bases short, with 3 bases between. The DNA of the CDR3 is TGTGCCACCAGCAGATATTACAATGAGCAGTTCTTC. Protein product: CATSRYYNEQFF.

This clone was counted a single time. The chain joins TRBV7-9 to TRBJ2-3, with 11 bases lining up with TRBD2. The junction had 10 bases not matched to a gene; V was cut back by 3 bases and J by 8 bases. The germline CDR1 and CDR2 sequences are SEHNR and FQNEAQ (reference sequence). This CDR3 is built from 16 residues. Here the CDR3 reads CASSFIAGGRPGTQYF. In DNA form, the CDR3 reads TGTGCCAGCAGCTTTATAGCGGGAGGGCGGCCGGGTACGCAGTATTTT.

A single count supports this clone. V is TRBV28 and J is TRBJ2-6, with D possibly matching TRBD1 (5 bases). Trimming stripped 3 bases from V and 2 bases from J, with 11 bases between. The germline V gene has CDR1 MDHEN and CDR2 SYDVKM. CDR3 size: 16 residues. The DNA for the CDR3 is TGTGCCAGCAGTTTCCCAGGGATGACTGGGGCCAACGTCCTGACTTTC. Translation: CASSFPGMTGANVLTF.

This clone was counted only a few times. The rearrangement joins TRBV4-2 to TRBJ2-2; the D is unclear. The germline V and J ends were trimmed by 1 base and 1 base, with 4 bases remaining between them. The CDR3 is 14 amino acids. Germline CDR1 LGHNA, CDR2 YNFKEQ. This CDR3 is CASSQVWNTGELFF. The CDR3 DNA follows: TGTGCCAGCAGCCAAGTATGGAACACCGGGGAGCTGTTTTTT.

The chain combines TRBV28 with TRBJ2-2; 9 bases are shared with TRBD2. Germline V gene lookup returns CDR1 MDHEN and CDR2 SYDVKM. The CDR3 extends over 15 amino acids. Trimming at V came to 9 bases and at J to 3 bases, leaving 8 bases not matched to a gene. The CDR3, as DNA: TGTGCCAGTAAAACCGGGACTAGCTACACCGGGGAGCTGTTTTTT. Translating it yields CASKTGTSYTGELFF.

The rearrangement uses TRBV5-5 and TRBJ1-4; D not certain. The germline CDR1 and CDR2 sequences are SGHKS and YYEKEE (reference sequence). The CDR3 consists of 13 residues. Trimming stripped 2 bases from V and 10 bases from J, with 12 bases between. The CDR3 DNA sequence: TGTGCCAGCAGCTTAACCACAGCCGGAAAACTGTTTTTT. This encodes CASSLTTAGKLFF.

The sample holds one count of this clone. The chain combines TRBV6-5 with TRBJ1-2; weak D call: TRBD1 (6 bases). This CDR3 contains 13 residues. Looked up from germline, CDR1 is MNHEY and CDR2 is SVGAGI. Trimming shortened V by 2 bases and J by 8 bases, and 12 bases separated the two germline ends. The CDR3 reads CASSYVGGYGYTF. CDR3 coding DNA: TGTGCCAGCAGTTACGTTGGGGGCTACGGCTACACCTTC.

This rearrangement joins TRBV19 to TRBJ2-2, with a possible D match to TRBD1 (5 bases). Germline V gene sequence: CDR1 LNHDA, CDR2 SQIVND (reference sequence). Trimming pared 0 bases from V and 6 bases from J, leaving 11 bases between. There are 15 residues in the CDR3. The CDR3 DNA follows: TGTGCCAGTAGTATAGATCAGGCAGGGTCCGGGGAGCTGTTTTTT. Amino acids: CASSIDQAGSGELFF.

This chain uses TRBV29-1 with TRBJ2-3, with D uncertain. The germline CDR1 and CDR2 sequences are SQVTM and ANQGSEA. The CDR3 spans 13 residues. Trimming removed 5 bases at V and 0 bases at J, with 9 bases between. CDR3 nucleotide sequence: TGCAGCGTTTGCCAGGCTAGCACAGATACGCAGTATTTT. It translates to CSVCQASTDTQYF.

The V call is TRBV6-1, the J call TRBJ1-3; TRBD1 agrees at 8 bases. The CDR3 has 16 amino acids. Germline V gene data show CDR1 as MNHNS and CDR2 as SASEGT. With 4 bases clipped from V and 0 bases from J, the junction kept 5 bases outside the gene matches. CDR3 protein: CASSVTGETSGNTIYF. The CDR3 nucleotides read TGTGCCAGCAGTGTGACAGGGGAAACCTCTGGAAACACCATATATTTT.

The count of this clone is one. The chain employs TRBV2 and TRBJ1-1, with D maybe TRBD1 (6 bases). CDR1 SNHLY and CDR2 FYNNEI come from the germline V gene. The CDR3 consists of 17 residues. V lost 5 bases and J 0 bases, leaving 19 bases between the germline ends. For the CDR3, the DNA is TGTGCCAGCAGTTCCGGCCGGGGGGGCCCTATGAACACTGAAGCTTTCTTT. It specifies CASSSGRGGPMNTEAFF. The entire variable domain, with the rest obtained from reference TRBV2 and TRBJ1-1, is as follows: EPEVTQTPSHQVTQMGQEVILRCVPISNHLYFYWYRQILGQKVEFLVSFYNNEISEKSEIFDDQFSVERPDGSNFTLKIRSTKLEDSAMYFCASSSGRGGPMNTEAFFGQGTRLTVV.

The chain has TRBV10-2 and TRBJ2-1; weak D call: TRBD2 (6 bases). The CDR3 spans 12 residues. Looked up from germline, CDR1 is WSHSY and CDR2 is SAAADI. With 6 bases removed from V and 6 bases from J, the gap between germline ends came to 9 bases. The DNA of the CDR3 is TGCGCCAGCAGGCGGGACGCCAATGAGCAGTTCTTC. The encoded protein is CASRRDANEQFF.

The chain employs TRBV7-2 and TRBJ2-2, with D possibly TRBD2 on 5 matching bases. The germline V and J ends were trimmed by 1 base and 4 bases, with 7 bases remaining between them. The CDR3 sequence is 14 residues long. Germline CDR1 is SGHTA and CDR2 is FQGNSA. This CDR3 reads CASSLGTVTGELFF. CDR3 DNA sequence: TGTGCCAGCAGCTTAGGGACTGTCACCGGGGAGCTGTTTTTT.

This chain uses TRBV5-6 with TRBJ2-7, with D unclear. Trimming removed 4 bases from V and 7 bases from J, with 9 bases in between. This CDR3 has 11 amino acids. Germline assignment: CDR1 SGHDT and CDR2 YYEEEE. As DNA, the CDR3 is TGTGCCAGCAGCACAGTTCGGGAGCAGTACTTC. Protein: CASSTVREQYF.

The gene calls are TRBV11-3 and TRBJ1-1, with TRBD1 matching 12 bases. V was pared by 5 bases and J by 5 bases, with 9 bases of the junction left unmatched. Germline assignment: CDR1 SGHNT and CDR2 YENEEA. The CDR3 covers 16 residues. The CDR3 here is CASSLRDRGPGTEAFF. The DNA for the CDR3 is TGTGCCAGCAGCCTACGGGACAGGGGGCCGGGGACTGAAGCTTTCTTT.

In this sample, this clone turned up once. The V call is TRBV7-8, the J call TRBJ2-7; 9 bases map to TRBD2. J was trimmed by 4 bases and V by 5 bases; bases with no gene match: 9. The V gene's germline CDR1 is SGHVS and CDR2 FQNEAQ. The CDR3 contains 15 residues. Here the CDR3 DNA reads TGTGCCAGCAGCGCTTGGACTAGCGCCGAGTACGAGCAGTACTTC. Translated: CASSAWTSAEYEQYF.

This chain links TRBV29-1 with TRBJ2-7, with D maybe TRBD1 (6 bases). This CDR3 spans 12 amino acids. CDR1 is SQVTM and CDR2 is ANQGSEA in the germline V gene. V was clipped by 6 bases and J by 2 bases, with 11 bases between them. The CDR3 spells CSVRTGTYEQYF. In DNA, the CDR3 is TGCAGCGTACGAACAGGGACCTACGAGCAGTACTTC.

The J gene is TRBJ1-2, the V gene TRBV9; 7 bases fit TRBD1. The CDR3 contains 14 residues. Germline V gives CDR1 SGDLS, CDR2 YYNGEE. J was trimmed by 4 bases and V by 4 bases; bases with no gene match: 7. This CDR3 is CASSTRQGGYGYTF. The CDR3 DNA sequence: TGTGCCAGCAGCACTAGACAGGGCGGCTATGGCTACACCTTC.

This rearrangement joins TRBV4-3 to TRBJ2-1, with TRBD1 matching over 8 bases. Germline V gives CDR1 LGHNA, CDR2 YSLEER. The CDR3 length is 14 residues. The V and J ends lost 4 bases and 2 bases, in that order; junction bases with no gene match: 1. CDR3 sequence: CASSRQGTYNEQFF. In DNA form, the CDR3 reads TGCGCCAGCAGCCGACAGGGGACCTACAATGAGCAGTTCTTC.

The genes are TRBV19 and TRBJ1-2; possible D gene TRBD1, 6 bases. CDR3 length: 16 amino acids. Germline values: CDR1 LNHDA, CDR2 SQIVND (reference sequence). V lost 0 bases to trimming and J lost 8 bases, with 19 bases between them. CDR3 in DNA: TGTGCCAGTAGTATAGACCCCTCTGGACAGCCAGAAGGCTACACCTTC. It codes for CASSIDPSGQPEGYTF. Looking up the rest from reference TRBV19 and TRBJ1-2 gives the full variable domain: DGGITQSPKYLFRKEGQNVTLSCEQNLNHDAMYWYRQDPGQGLRLIYYSQIVNDFQKGDIAEGYSVSREKKESFPLTVTSAQKNPTAFYLCASSIDPSGQPEGYTFGSGTRLTVV.

The chain couples TRBV19 to TRBJ1-5; a weak D match, TRBD1 (5 bases). The V gene's germline CDR1 is LNHDA and CDR2 SQIVND (reference sequence). The CDR3 loop spans 16 amino acids. V was cut by 5 bases and J by 1 base, with 15 bases left in between. Written as DNA, the CDR3 is TGTGCCAGTAGTCCCATGCGGACAATGAGCAATCAGCCCCAGCATTTT. Translating it yields CASSPMRTMSNQPQHF.

The chain uses TRBV7-2 and TRBJ1-6; D remains unclear. The CDR3 sequence is 14 residues long. Germline V gene lookup returns CDR1 SGHTA and CDR2 FQGNSA. V was cut by 3 bases and J by 7 bases, with 10 bases left in between. The CDR3 loop is CASSLMYSNSPLHF. CDR3 nucleotide sequence: TGTGCCAGCAGCTTGATGTACAGCAATTCACCCCTCCACTTT.

The rearrangement uses TRBV12-5 and TRBJ1-1, with D unresolved. V gave up 3 bases and J gave up 1 base, with 12 bases separating them. From germline, CDR1 is LGHNT and CDR2 FRNRAP. The CDR3 is 15 amino acids. CDR3 amino acids: CASGFREVANTEAFF. Written as DNA, the CDR3 is TGTGCTAGTGGTTTTAGGGAGGTGGCGAACACTGAAGCTTTCTTT.

The chain joins TRBV18 to TRBJ2-7; 10 positions agree with TRBD1. CDR1 is KGHSH, CDR2 LQKENI, per germline. Unmatched junction bases numbered 8, after V lost 4 bases and J lost 2 bases. The CDR3 has 16 amino acids. Here the CDR3 DNA reads TGTGCCAGCTCACTCTTAGGGACAGGGGCGACCTACGAGCAGTACTTC. Translating gives CASSLLGTGATYEQYF.

This sequence joins TRBV6-5 and TRBJ1-1, with TRBD1 identical over 7 bases. The germline V gene has CDR1 MNHEY and CDR2 SVGAGI. CDR3 size: 13 residues. V trimming: 8 bases; J trimming: 4 bases; junction bases outside the gene matches: 7. CDR3 sequence: CASRRGRTTEAFF. In nucleotides, the CDR3 is TGTGCCAGCCGAAGGGGGCGGACCACTGAAGCTTTCTTT.

The CDR3 DNA follows: TGTGCCAGCTCACCAGGGCCCCAAGAGACCCAGTACTTC. It specifies CASSPGPQETQYF. This chain links TRBV18 with TRBJ2-5; D unresolved. Trimming left V 2 bases short and J 1 base short, with 5 bases between. Germline V gene sequence: CDR1 KGHSH, CDR2 LQKENI. The CDR3 covers 13 residues.

The chain is built from TRBV9 and TRBJ2-1; 7 positions agree with TRBD2. This CDR3 spans 16 amino acids. V gave up 1 base and J gave up 1 base; unmatched junction bases: 5. The germline gives CDR1 SGDLS, CDR2 YYNGEE. In DNA, the CDR3 is TGTGCCAGCAGCGTATCGGCGGGAGTTTCCTACAATGAGCAGTTCTTC. This codes for CASSVSAGVSYNEQFF.

The V and J genes are TRBV27 and TRBJ1-2; tentatively, D is TRBD1 (6 bases). Trimming pared 2 bases from V and 4 bases from J, leaving 11 bases between. CDR1 and CDR2 from the germline V gene are MNHEY and SMNVEV (reference sequence). The CDR3 loop spans 14 amino acids. The CDR3 sequence is CASSLHRDTYGYTF. The CDR3 nucleotides are TGTGCCAGCAGTTTACACAGGGACACCTATGGCTACACCTTC.